This record looks at one T cell receptor (beta chain) sequence and its context. Its cognate antigen has yet to be identified. Nothing much larger sits one base from this clone, and base qualities are not available. The sample has other DNA sequences that encode this CDR3 too. The library was prepared using the immunoSEQ multiplex PCR assay. For the multiplex PCR, a mixture combining 60 forward primers for TCR Vbeta segments and 13 reverse primers for TCR Jbeta segments was used. A multiplex PCR assay on genomic DNA amplified the CDR3 region of rearranged TCR beta genes. The amplified TCR beta libraries were sequenced on the Illumina HiSeq System as 87-base-pair reads. The source study handled its data this way. A later analysis tallied 75 million to 95 million unique TCR beta chains across the approximately 670 repertoires, and about 10 million of those chains were shared by two or more donors. To remove PCR and sequencing errors, raw reads were error-corrected and collapsed into unique sequences using a nearest-neighbor algorithm that merged closely related sequences. CDR3 sequences were aligned to IMGT reference sequences to assign V, D and J gene segments. For a sequence to be retained, a match of at least six nucleotides was required to both a V gene segment and a J gene segment. A rearrangement counted as productive if the CDR3 had no stop codons and remained in frame with V and J, and every other rearrangement counted as non-productive. CDR3 was defined according to IMGT convention as the region running from the second conserved V-encoded cysteine to the conserved J-encoded phenylalanine. The earlier analysis of about 590 of the donors excluded sequences that lacked an unambiguous match to a single V gene segment. In an earlier analysis of roughly 500 of the donors, V segments were called functional above 56.7% productive rearrangements and were called segregating when the between-donor standard deviation exceeded 5%. A statistical classification framework was developed to diagnose cytomegalovirus status using the catalog of TCR beta chain sequences. In a later analysis, TCR nucleotide sequences were compared against IMGT/GENE-DB human TR gene sequences so that V and J genes could be assigned. A later analysis assigned CDR3 sequences and most-parsimonious VDJ recombination scenarios with the TCRdist pipeline. In a later analysis, each TCR beta chain was defined by its CDR3 amino acid sequence together with its V-gene family, and reads without a unique V-gene family were excluded. A later analysis removed 550 to 700 highly shared, low-generation-probability nucleotide sequences to deal with suspected cross-contamination and a sequencing artifact. A later analysis calculated a clonal expansion index for each public chain from normalized within-repertoire ranks of inferred template counts. In a later analysis, generation probabilities were computed with a VDJ recombination model fitted to out-of-frame rearrangements, and the resulting probabilities were checked against IGoR. In a later analysis, TCR-TCR, TCR-HLA and TCR-CMV co-occurrence was scored with hypergeometric tests, and a repertoire-size bias correction was applied to TCR pairs. False discovery rates were estimated in a later analysis by permuting HLA or CMV assignments 20 times. In a later analysis, co-occurring TCRs were grouped using DBSCAN, and TCRdist sequence similarity was added for clustering within HLA-allele-positive subsets. Co-occurrence clustering excluded repertoires with fewer than 30,000 or more than 120,000 public chains, plus five with anomalous nucleotide sharing. TCRdb provides this immuneACCESS table in a form limited to in-frame rearrangements. Some clones are lacking; in checked studies, under half of them reflect an unresolved V gene, and why the rest are absent is not known. That table is the source of V, J and clone size, and D and trimming were worked out from the DNA. Present in this sample are 150,000 or so clones, more than 70% of which were seen just once. About 7.6% of the sample comes from the top ten.

This specimen comes from a study of cytomegalovirus exposure and HLA in healthy donors (dated by TCRdb to the late 2010s). For the study in its entirety: An earlier analysis of more than 550 of the donors reported 276 Gb of sequence data and 117 million unique TCR beta sequences obtained from about 180 million T cells. An early release that covered roughly 600 HLA-typed donors contained about 300 gigabases of sequencing data and around 80 million unique TCR sequences. Of the approximately 400 genotyped donors, approximately 81% were placed in the genetic ancestry cluster associated with self-reported Caucasian donors. The study aimed to test whether signatures of past pathogen exposure could be identified by cataloging public T cell receptors. Using immunosequencing, the study profiled T cell repertoires from approximately 700 subjects and related those repertoires to cytomegalovirus serostatus. In addition to the first cohort of 650 to 800 subjects, a separate validation cohort of some 120 different subjects was used. The study combined high-throughput TCR immunosequencing, statistical association of individual TCRs with disease status, and machine learning to predict cytomegalovirus infection status. To study patterns of TCR occurrence, a later analysis re-analyzed previously published TCR beta repertoires from 650 to 750 donors and added high-resolution HLA genotyping. The later analysis used no new phenotypic data to find candidate immune exposures, relying instead on TCR beta sequences and their occurrence across donors. An earlier analysis of 450 to 750 of the donors used high-throughput TCR beta sequencing to judge whether each TCR beta V gene segment behaved as functional or pseudogenic. Donor age, sex, ethnicity and CMV serostatus were collected together with the repertoire data. A later genetic analysis took genome-wide SNP genotypes for about 65% of the 666 donors and used that subset as a discovery cohort. Every repertoire in the discovery cohort had been generated on one and the same sequencing platform. HLA typing included class I and class II loci at four-digit resolution. Typing coverage differed by locus: A, B, C, DRB1 and DQB1 were typed in roughly 629-630 donors, DQA1 in 500 to 550, DPA1 in 600 to 610, and DPB1 in 450 to 480. Four or five DR-DQ haplotypes were handled as single units for association and clustering, since linkage in the cohort was strong. On average, about 200,000 unique TCR beta nucleotide sequences were sequenced per donor among a few hundred genotyped donors of the cohort, with 15% to 20% of those sequences being non-productive.

After removal of 5 bases from V and 3 bases from J, the junction retains 2 bases not matched to a gene. The CDR3 holds 13 amino acids from the cysteine to the phenylalanine. Only the CDR3 DNA is retained, 39 bases long and in frame from the first base. CDR1 and CDR2, per the germline V gene, are MNHEY and SVGAGI. The cohort was made up of 666 healthy bone marrow donors. At the time of sampling, all cohort members were nominally healthy, though unrecorded immune exposures were likely present. The donor tested CMV seropositive and was one of the 289 seropositive cohort members. Every donor gave a peripheral blood sample, and the peripheral blood mononuclear cells from that sample were used for TCR beta sequencing. Genomic DNA was extracted from the blood cell samples with the Qiagen DNeasy Blood Extraction Kit. What the study reported, not specific to this receptor: According to the authors, the approach could potentially be generalized to other disease states and immunological phenotypes. In a later analysis, HLA-associated TCR beta chains were found to be more clonally expanded and to have lower generation probabilities than equally common non-associated chains. Roughly 17 rarely observed V segments, including chromosome 9 orphons, were excluded from the earlier analysis of about 500 of the donors because counts were too low. An earlier analysis of approximately 530 of the donors showed that most TCR beta V segments appeared in productive rearrangements either about 87% or about 30% of the time, which broadly matched IMGT annotations. A cluster of highly shared sequence variants was judged likely to represent a technical artifact of the sequencing pipeline. In the study, 164 TCR beta chains were listed as associated with cytomegalovirus. The classifier was reported to diagnose cytomegalovirus status with high specificity and sensitivity in both the original cohort and the validation cohort. A later genetic analysis reported fewer N-insertions in productive TCRs among donors in an Asian-associated ancestry cluster than the 666-donor mean. The only immune exposure information available for the cohort was CMV serostatus. Most TCR sequences were seen in very few donors, while some public TCRs were found in many individuals. Linkage disequilibrium might explain the correlated functional status among segregating V segments, but an unknown experimental factor could not be excluded. A further reported finding was that TCR beta sequences accurately predicted the HLA-A and HLA-B alleles for most subjects in the first cohort. Because HLA typing was missing for some donors at each locus, association tests included only the typed subset. According to a later analysis, TCR association rates differed among HLA loci, with DRB1 alleles showing the most associated TCRs and HLA-C alleles showing the fewest. The presence/absence analyses assumed that sequencing depth was roughly uniform across donors, and that assumption may not be true. A few of the identified cytomegalovirus-associated TCR beta chains were confirmed in vitro to be specific for cytomegalovirus antigens. A later analysis found that most CMV-associated TCR beta chains appeared HLA-restricted, with HLA associations seemingly driven largely by CMV exposure. The 87-base-pair reads could not distinguish some IMGT-functional V segments, including TRBV6-2 and TRBV6-3, so those segments were excluded. In this cohort, only TCR beta chains were sequenced, and detectable features were limited by the absence of alpha or paired-chain data. Several of the top co-occurrence clusters appeared to be linked to parvovirus B19, influenza, CMV and Epstein-Barr virus, according to a later analysis. When HLA alleles, especially DR and DQ, strongly co-occurred, TCR associations were difficult to assign to individual alleles. A later genetic analysis associated a missense DCLRE1C variant with V-gene and J-gene trimming of TCR beta chains, and an independent cohort replicated the association. Specific HLA alleles were associated with 16,951 TCR beta sequences at a false discovery rate of 0.05 in a later analysis.

The chain uses TRBV6-5 and TRBJ2-5, with 8 bases matching TRBD1. The sequence was obtained from a woman in her 40s in good health and CMV-seropositive. Sequenced sample: PBMCs. The CDR3 in this case is CASSRTGKETQYF. The sequenced DNA: TGTGCCAGCAGTAGGACAGGGAAAGAGACCCAGTACTTC.